This TCR beta chain was profiled in a study of regulatory T cells in long-lasting Graves disease. About the study: Persistence in Graves' disease denoted antithyroid drug use beyond 5 years alongside positive TSH receptor antibodies. Findings of the study overall: Whereas 966 public clonotypes were shared by new patients, persistent patients shared more, at a few thousand.

Time point described: persistent/refractory GD, antithyroid drugs over 5 years with positive TRAb. Construction of the TCR library relied on RNA isolated from PBMCs. Graves' disease diagnoses followed American Thyroid Association guidelines. TCR beta libraries were built with iRepertoire HTBI primers and Arm-PCR of CDR3 regions. TCRdb recomputed calls from the multiplex PCR reads with MiXCR, one row per CDR3 protein. The sample includes over 450,000 distinct CDR3 sequences, roughly 21% seen only once; the top ten take roughly 6.9%. The CDR3 consists of 12 residues. The germline CDR1 and CDR2 sequences are SQVTM and ANQGSEA. Trimming cost V 5 bases and J 6 bases, with 10 bases left between them. Ten or more counts support this clonotype. What it binds is unknown.

V usage is TRBV29-1 and J usage is TRBJ2-2; D remains ambiguous. The source of this sequence is a female donor with Graves disease. Here the sequenced sample was peripheral blood mononuclear cells (PBMCs), taken when the disease was refractory, from a patient treated with antithyroid drugs. The CDR3 bases are TGCAGCGTTACGGTGGTGGCCGGGGAGCTGTTTTTT. This gives the protein CSVTVVAGELFF.